Below are 19 T cell receptor beta chains sequenced from a single sample in a study of CD8+CD57+ T cells in acquired aplastic anemia. TCR beta VDJ combinations and CDR3 sequences were profiled from genomic DNA. TCRdb recomputed calls from the reads with MiXCR, one row per CDR3 protein. This sample has about 160,000 distinct CDR3 sequences, with 40% to 60% found just once. It was patients with CD8+CD57+ cell expansion by flow cytometry who were chosen for sequencing. Material for sequencing was sorted CD4+, CD8+, or CD8+CD57+ T cells (not recorded which) from PBMCs. These TCRs come from a human donor with aplastic anemia.

Concerning this clonotype: A much larger clone is a single base away; this may be a read error. The CDR3 does not end in the conserved phenylalanine or tryptophan, so this is likely a read error. The rearrangement uses TRBV19 and TRBJ2-4, with no clear D. The CDR3 sequence is 12 residues long. Germline-derived CDR1 and CDR2 are LNHDA and SQIVND (reference sequence). Trimming left V 4 bases short and J 8 bases short, with 9 bases between. The CDR3 region has the DNA TGTGCCAGTAGTAGCAGGTGGGACATTCAGTACTCC. This codes for CASSSRWDIQYS.

Note on this clonotype: Compared with germline, one end of the junction differs, possibly owing to a read error. The CDR3 DNA reads TGTGCCAGCACTTACCAGGGGAACCATCAGCCCCAGCATTTT. It is translated as CASTYQGNHQPQHF. The chain carries TRBV6-5 and TRBJ1-5, with D possibly TRBD1 on 6 matching bases. The CDR3 runs 14 residues. Germline CDR1 is MNHEY and CDR2 is SVGAGI.

This clonotype has at least ten counts. This sequence joins TRBV19 and TRBJ1-1; D remains ambiguous. This CDR3 is 19 amino acids long. The germline V gene encodes CDR1 LNHDA and CDR2 SQIVND (reference sequence). V gave up 2 bases and J gave up 2 bases, with 24 bases separating them. The CDR3 DNA follows: TGTGCCAGTAGTATAAATCGGTTGCGGACCACTCCCCCCAACACTGAAGCTTTCTTT. This translates into CASSINRLRTTPPNTEAFF.

The chain recombines TRBV27 with TRBJ2-5; 10 positions match TRBD2. CDR1 MNHEY and CDR2 SMNVEV come from the germline V gene (reference sequence). The CDR3 sequence is 15 residues long. V shed 5 bases, J shed 2 bases, and the junction held 5 bases outside the gene matches. The CDR3 DNA reads as TGTGCCAGCAGTCCTGGACTAGCGGAGCAAGAGACCCAGTACTTC. Translation: CASSPGLAEQETQYF.

This clonotype was counted at least ten times. This chain joins TRBV19 and TRBJ2-7; no definite D call. This CDR3 has 14 residues. Deletions cut 5 bases from V and 1 base from J, with 12 bases between. Germline values: CDR1 LNHDA, CDR2 SQIVND (reference sequence). The CDR3 DNA reads TGTGCCAGTAGTTCCAACCCCAGGTCCTACGAGCAGTACTTC. This codes for CASSSNPRSYEQYF.

This clonotype has just a few counts. This rearrangement joins TRBV28 to TRBJ2-1; D gene unclear. Looked up from germline, CDR1 is MDHEN and CDR2 is SYDVKM. The CDR3 loop spans 11 amino acids. Trimming shortened V by 3 bases and J by 10 bases, and 7 bases separated the two germline ends. In nucleotides, the CDR3 is TGTGCCAGCAGTTTGAGTGGCGAGCAGTTCTTC. As protein: CASSLSGEQFF.

The rearrangement joins TRBV6-2 or TRBV6-3 to TRBJ1-1; D unresolved. There are 18 residues in the CDR3. Germline V gene lookup returns CDR1 MNHEY and CDR2 SVGEGT. Trimming took 4 bases from V and 4 from J, leaving 25 bases between them. CDR3 DNA: TGTGCCAGCAGTTCGTCCCTCGCCCAGCCCAAGTGGGGCACTGAAGCTTTCTTT. Amino acids: CASSSSLAQPKWGTEAFF.

The rearrangement links TRBV2 to TRBJ2-7; D gene unclear. The germline CDR1 and CDR2 sequences are SNHLY and FYNNEI. V lost 2 bases and J lost 0, with 11 bases in between. The CDR3 has 15 amino acids. CDR3 sequence reads: CASSERHSNSYEQYF. CDR3 DNA: TGTGCCAGCAGTGAACGGCACAGCAACTCCTACGAGCAGTACTTC. The full variable domain, rest sourced from reference TRBV2 and TRBJ2-7, is EPEVTQTPSHQVTQMGQEVILRCVPISNHLYFYWYRQILGQKVEFLVSFYNNEISEKSEIFDDQFSVERPDGSNFTLKIRSTKLEDSAMYFCASSERHSNSYEQYFGPGTRLTVT.

This clonotype has a count of ten or more. The J gene is TRBJ2-1, the V gene TRBV2; 9 nucleotides line up with TRBD1. The CDR3 spans 16 residues. Germline V gene sequence: CDR1 SNHLY, CDR2 FYNNEI. Trimming took 2 bases from V and 4 from J; bases not matched to a gene: 6. This chain's CDR3 is CASSETGQGGYNEQFF. CDR3 bases: TGTGCCAGCAGTGAAACGGGACAGGGAGGATACAATGAGCAGTTCTTC.

The rearrangement joins TRBV7-9 to TRBJ1-3; no firm D call. CDR1 is SEHNR, CDR2 FQNEAQ, per germline (reference sequence). The CDR3 extends over 11 amino acids. Trimming shortened V by 7 bases and J by 3 bases, and 4 bases separated the two germline ends. The CDR3 bases are TGTGCCAGCATTAGTGGAAACACCATATATTTT. As protein: CASISGNTIYF.

The rearrangement joins TRBV10-3 to TRBJ2-1; TRBD1 matches at 8 bases. This CDR3 is 15 amino acids long. V trimming: 6 bases; J trimming: 4 bases; junction bases outside the gene matches: 8. Germline lookup yields CDR1 ENHRY and CDR2 SYGVKD. In DNA, the CDR3 is TGTGCCATCAGGGGTTCGGACAGGGATTACAATGAGCAGTTCTTC. Protein sequence: CAIRGSDRDYNEQFF.

This clonotype was detected many times. This chain joins TRBV14 and TRBJ2-7; 10 bases line up with TRBD2. V lost 4 bases to trimming and J lost 2 bases; unmatched junction nucleotides: 5. In germline, CDR1 is SGHDN, CDR2 FVKESK. The CDR3 runs to 15 residues. CDR3 loop: CASSLGLAVTYEQYF. CDR3 coding DNA: TGTGCCAGCAGCCTCGGACTAGCGGTAACCTACGAGCAGTACTTC.

The chain recombines TRBV7-9 with TRBJ2-1; D might be TRBD2 (6 bases). Trimming pared 10 bases from V and 6 bases from J, leaving 13 bases between. This CDR3 contains 12 residues. The germline CDR1 and CDR2 sequences are SEHNR and FQNEAQ (reference sequence). The CDR3 bases are TGTGCCACGGGTGGGAGGAGCAATGAGCAGTTCTTC. Residues: CATGGRSNEQFF. Combining the CDR3 with reference TRBV7-9 and TRBJ2-1 gives the whole variable domain DTGVSQNPRHKITKRGQNVTFRCDPISEHNRLYWYRQTLGQGPEFLTYFQNEAQLEKSRLLSDRFSAERPKGSFSTLEIQRTEQGDSAMYLCATGGRSNEQFFGPGTRLTVL.

The chain employs TRBV9 and TRBJ1-6; no firm D call. The V and J ends lost 3 bases and 10 bases respectively, with 14 bases between them. CDR3 length: 14 amino acids. Germline CDR1 SGDLS, CDR2 YYNGEE. CDR3 sequence (DNA): TGTGCCAGCAGCGCCATGAACCGGGGATCACCCCTCCACTTT. Its translation is CASSAMNRGSPLHF.

This clonotype was seen a few times. The chain combines TRBV7-9 with TRBJ1-6; 8 bases are a match to TRBD1. V was clipped by 5 bases and J by 6 bases; unmatched bases: 6. The CDR3 consists of 15 residues. Germline V lookup: CDR1 SEHNR, CDR2 FQNEAQ (reference sequence). In nucleotides, the CDR3 is TGTGCCAGCAGCATCGGGACAGGAGCTAATTCACCCCTCCACTTT. Translating it yields CASSIGTGANSPLHF.

The chain uses TRBV12-3 or TRBV12-4 and TRBJ2-7; possible D gene TRBD1, 6 bases. Trimming took off 6 bases at V and 0 bases at J, with 9 bases between the two ends. This CDR3 is 13 amino acids long. As DNA, the CDR3 is TGTGCCAGCAGGGACAGCGGCTCCTACGAGCAGTACTTC. It yields the protein CASRDSGSYEQYF.

This clonotype has at least ten counts. The chain joins TRBV19 to TRBJ2-1, with 8 bases lining up with TRBD2. J was trimmed by 5 bases and V by 5 bases; bases with no gene match: 5. This CDR3 has 14 residues. Per the germline V gene, CDR1 is LNHDA and CDR2 is SQIVND (reference sequence). The CDR3 region has the DNA TGTGCCAGTAGTGAGGCTAGCGGGCACAATGAGCAGTTCTTC. Translated, it gives CASSEASGHNEQFF.

This chain uses TRBV18 with TRBJ2-3; D is ambiguous. With 0 bases removed from V and 0 bases from J, the gap between germline ends came to 7 bases. This CDR3 contains 15 residues. Germline assignment: CDR1 KGHSH and CDR2 LQKENI. The CDR3 region is CASSPPRSSTDTQYF. CDR3 coding DNA: TGTGCCAGCTCACCACCACGGTCTAGCACAGATACGCAGTATTTT. Using reference TRBV18 and TRBJ2-3 for the parts outside the CDR3, the full variable domain is NAGVMQNPRHLVRRRGQEARLRCSPMKGHSHVYWYRQLPEEGLKFMVYLQKENIIDESGMPKERFSAEFPKEGPSILRIQQVVRGDSAAYFCASSPPRSSTDTQYFGPGTRLTVL.

Ten or more counts support this clonotype. The rearrangement joins TRBV5-6 to TRBJ1-1; TRBD1 agrees at 7 bases. The CDR3 spans 15 residues. Germline CDR1 SGHDT, CDR2 YYEEEE. Losses at the gene ends were 5 bases for V and 1 base for J; bases not matched to a gene: 8. Here the CDR3 reads CASRPMTGSNTEAFF. CDR3 in DNA: TGTGCCAGCAGGCCTATGACAGGGTCGAACACTGAAGCTTTCTTT.